This TCR beta chain came from a study of blood T cell repertoires in COVID-19. Turning to the study itself: The samples span acute and convalescent COVID-19 from the United States, Italy and Spain. T cells, B-cell-depleted T cells, or PBMCs supplied cDNA or gDNA.

Per the original data handling: Counts of nucleated cells, estimated from reference gene primer amplification, were obtained. The repertoire was sequenced with immunoSEQ multiplex PCR; TCRdb's copy has only in-frame clones and lacks some. V and J calls and clone size are given by that table; D and trimming were obtained from the DNA. The sample comprises about 83,000 clones, about 70% of which are singletons, and around 20% rests with the top ten. This TCR was sampled from an elderly woman with active or convalescent COVID-19. Sequenced: peripheral blood.

CDR3 DNA: TGCGCCAGCAGCTTAGGGACAGGGTGGGGGAGTAGCTCCTACGAGCAGTACTTC. Amino acid sequence: CASSLGTGWGSSSYEQYF. V is TRBV5-1 and J is TRBJ2-7, with TRBD1 identical over 9 bases. Germline-derived CDR1 and CDR2 are SGHRS and YFSETQ. The CDR3 runs to 18 residues. J lost 0 bases, V lost 2 bases, and 12 bases had no gene match. The whole variable domain, filled in from reference TRBV5-1 and TRBJ2-7, reads KAGVTQTPRYLIKTRGQQVTLSCSPISGHRSVSWYQQTPGQGLQFLFEYFSETQRNKGNFPGRFSGRQFSNSRSEMNVSTLELGDSALYLCASSLGTGWGSSSYEQYFGPGTRLTVT.